This entry features one TCR beta chain sequence. Its specific antigen is unknown. Base qualities are not at hand, and no much larger clone is one base apart. Libraries came from PCR. Sequencing instrument: Illumina HiSeq 2500. To reduce PCR and sequencing biases, unique molecular identifiers were incorporated into the TCR beta cDNA libraries. Some 500,000 cDNA molecules were obtained per 1 to 10 million input T cells, so each molecule approximated one T cell. The same protocol used for the earlier healthy control dataset was applied to prepare and sequence the patient libraries. Within a given batch, samples were prepared together, multiplexed and sequenced on the same HiSeq lane. Processing in the source paper ran as follows. Raw barcoded reads were processed with MIGEC, and single-read molecular identifier groups were discarded before consensus assembly and CDR3 extraction. Clonotype tables were post-analysed with VDJtools, normalizing diversity by down-sampling all datasets to the smallest sample size. Repertoire overlap clustering matched CDR3 amino acid but not nucleotide sequences to correct batch-related cross-sample contamination. Using fastp trimming at Q25 and MiXCR clonotype assembly, TCRdb reanalyzed the public sequencing data and kept in-frame beta chains. Under each unique CDR3 protein, matching rows form one entry showing the most common genes and DNA. Here the V and J calls rest on TCRdb's processing, not on the authors' analysis. Here the sample has hundreds of thousands of distinct CDR3 sequences; under 55% occur a single time. Jointly, the top ten make up 9% to 13% of the sample.

This specimen comes from a study of post-analysis software for immune sequencing data (dated by TCRdb to the mid-2010s). Regarding the study in general: Recorded disease courses included relapsing-remitting, secondary progressive and progressive-relapsing multiple sclerosis, with some patients lacking subtype annotation. The multiple sclerosis patient repertoires were compared with roughly twelve previously published healthy control repertoires from donors aged about 6 to 28 years. A subset of samples was prepared in parallel using single-end sample barcoding, then pooled and co-amplified after Illumina adapter ligation. The investigation overall reported the following: Strong co-clustering of samples prepared in the same batch was shown by direct clustering with F measure, prompting a batch-effect correction. Significantly higher frequencies in patients than in controls were found for several TRBV segments, including TRBV5-6, TRBV5-1 and TRBV20-1. The multiple sclerosis patient group was slightly younger than the control group. Multiple sclerosis patients had significantly lower normalized Chao1 diversity than controls, a result that suggests substantial peripheral T-cell clonal expansion.

Trimming takes 2 bases from V and 2 bases from J, and the germline ends sit 10 bases apart. The CDR3 spans 15 residues, from the cysteine through the phenylalanine. The entry retains the CDR3 DNA only, 45 bases that are in frame from base 1. From the germline V gene (reference sequence), CDR1 is PRHDT and CDR2 is FYEKMQ. To demonstrate the VDJtools post-analysis software, TCR beta repertoires were profiled from the peripheral blood of more than ten young patients with multiple sclerosis. The multiple sclerosis patients were children and adolescents ranging in age from roughly 6 to 15 years. The chain is encoded by TRBV13 joined to TRBJ2-1, with the D gene call left open. This receptor was obtained from a girl aged 10 to 17 with multiple sclerosis. Sample: blood. CDR3 sequence: CASSLSRTTYNEQFF. The DNA is as follows: TGTGCCAGCAGCTTAAGTAGGACCACCTACAATGAGCAGTTCTTC.